These 4 T cell receptor beta chains share one sample of origin, sequenced in a study of read filtering for tumor transcriptome and immune sequencing. This library used around 400 ng RNA and molecular barcoded adaptors spanning alpha/delta and beta/gamma chains. TCRdb re-called the reads with MiXCR, one entry per CDR3 protein. The sample shows around 320 distinct CDR3 sequences, about 65% of them seen only once. The sequenced material came from a population of CD138-negative cells sorted from bone marrow. These receptors all stem from a donor aged 40 or older with multiple myeloma. This table probably holds off-target reads from a library built for another chain.

This rearrangement joins TRBV7-9 to TRBJ2-7; D not resolved. The CDR3 sequence is 14 residues long. Germline CDR1 is SEHNR and CDR2 is FQNEAQ (reference sequence). The V end lost 1 base, the J end lost 2 bases, and 9 bases lay between the germline ends. CDR3 nucleotides: TGTGCCAGCAGCTTAGTGCCGGGTCCCTACGAGCAGTACTTC. Translated, it gives CASSLVPGPYEQYF.

The rearrangement links TRBV30 to TRBJ1-1, with a possible D match to TRBD1 (5 bases). The CDR3 covers 11 residues. The germline V and J ends were trimmed by 8 bases and 3 bases, with 10 bases remaining between them. Germline lookup yields CDR1 GTSNPN and CDR2 SVGIG (reference sequence). This chain's CDR3 is CAQGKDTEAFF. CDR3 DNA sequence: TGTGCCCAGGGCAAGGACACTGAAGCTTTCTTT. The whole variable domain, remainder taken from reference TRBV30 and TRBJ1-1, is SQTIHQWPATLVQPVGSPLSLECTVEGTSNPNLYWYRQAAGRGLQLLFYSVGIGQISSEVPQNLSASRPQDRQFILSSKKLLLSDSGFYLCAQGKDTEAFFGQGTRLTVV.

The genes are TRBV10-3 and TRBJ1-5, with 8 nucleotides matching TRBD1. The germline CDR1 and CDR2 sequences are ENHRY and SYGVKD. There are 14 residues in the CDR3. The V gene end was trimmed by 10 bases and the J gene end by 1 base; junction bases not matched to a gene: 6. CDR3 DNA: TGTGCCAGTTCAGGGGGCTCGAGCAATCAGCCCCAGCATTTT. Its translation: CASSGGSSNQPQHF.

V usage is TRBV29-1 and J usage is TRBJ2-1; D gene unclear. Germline V CDR1 and CDR2: SQVTM, ANQGSEA. Trimming took 8 bases from V and 0 from J, leaving 14 bases between them. The CDR3 totals 14 residues. The CDR3 protein is CSPWTQSSYNEQFF. The CDR3 bases are TGCAGCCCGTGGACCCAGAGCTCCTACAATGAGCAGTTCTTC.